This TCR beta chain was obtained from a study of T cell changes during pregnancy in multiple sclerosis. V lost 2 bases, J lost 3 bases, and 15 bases lay in between. CDR3 length: 16 amino acids. The germline V gene has CDR1 SGHRS and CDR2 YFSETQ. Clones were sequenced by immunoSEQ multiplex PCR, and TCRdb holds only the in-frame ones, with some missing. Found here are 60,000 to 65,000 clones, about nine tenths of them singletons; the top ten hold more than 2.5%. Specimen: peripheral blood, collected in the second trimester of pregnancy. This TCR derives from a female donor in good health, enrolled as a control in a pregnancy study. The chain uses TRBV5-1 and TRBJ1-5; D gene ambiguous. CDR3 loop: CASSFGPSRINQPQHF. The CDR3, as DNA: TGCGCCAGCAGCTTCGGCCCGTCCAGGATCAATCAGCCCCAGCATTTT. Full variable domain (outside the CDR3, taken from reference TRBV5-1 and TRBJ1-5): KAGVTQTPRYLIKTRGQQVTLSCSPISGHRSVSWYQQTPGQGLQFLFEYFSETQRNKGNFPGRFSGRQFSNSRSEMNVSTLELGDSALYLCASSFGPSRINQPQHFGDGTRLSIL.